This TCR beta chain was captured in a study of response to subunit inactivated influenza vaccine. Study-wide results and caveats: It was suggested by the authors that few new T cells are recruited by each seasonal influenza vaccination.

TCRdb processed the RT-PCR reads anew with MiXCR; each CDR3 protein has one entry. In the table there are under 850,000 distinct CDR3 sequences, about 18% of which are singletons. This clonotype was picked up a small number of times. Antigen: not known. The CDR3 is 13 residues long. Germline V gene lookup returns CDR1 SGHRS and CDR2 YFSETQ. The V and J ends lost 0 bases and 11 bases respectively, with 12 bases between them. The gene calls are TRBV5-1 and TRBJ2-1; D gene ambiguous. The sample was PBMCs from blood, taken roughly 5 days after vaccination. This clonotype was sampled from a man aged 45-60 years who received an inactivated influenza vaccine. CDR3 region: CASSLAGLSQQFF. In DNA, the CDR3 is TGCGCCAGCAGCTTGGCCGGGTTAAGTCAGCAGTTCTTC.